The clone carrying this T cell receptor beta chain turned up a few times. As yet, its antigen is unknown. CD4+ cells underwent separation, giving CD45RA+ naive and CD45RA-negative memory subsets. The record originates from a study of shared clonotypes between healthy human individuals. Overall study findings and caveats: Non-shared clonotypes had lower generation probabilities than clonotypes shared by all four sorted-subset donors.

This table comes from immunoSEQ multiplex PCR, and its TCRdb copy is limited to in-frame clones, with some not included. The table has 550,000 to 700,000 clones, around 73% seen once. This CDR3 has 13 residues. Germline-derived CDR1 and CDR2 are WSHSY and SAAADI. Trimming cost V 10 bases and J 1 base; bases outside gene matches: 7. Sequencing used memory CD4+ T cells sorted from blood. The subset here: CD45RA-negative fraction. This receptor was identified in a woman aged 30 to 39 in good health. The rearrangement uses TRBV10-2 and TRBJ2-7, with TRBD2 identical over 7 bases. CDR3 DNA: TGCGCCACCACGGACGGGAGGTCCTACGAGCAGTACTTC. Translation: CATTDGRSYEQYF.